Listed below are T cell receptor beta chains from one sample, sequenced in a study of cytomegalovirus exposure and HLA in healthy donors. The data were produced by immunoSEQ multiplex PCR, yet TCRdb's version contains in-frame clones alone and is incomplete. The sample holds under 250,000 clones, 70% to 85% seen once. Material: PBMCs. These receptors came from a male donor in good health and CMV-seronegative. Both conserved end residues are part of each CDR3. The order of the fields is J gene, V gene, clone size, D gene, CDR3 protein, CDR3 DNA. A D gene is named only where the DNA matches it firmly. Only part of the rows carry a size: once, few, many, or a class if the clone is expanded.

TRBJ2-7 | TRBV28 | once | TRBD2 | CASSTSGTFSYEQYF | TGTGCCAGCAGTACGAGCGGGACTTTCTCCTACGAGCAGTACTTC
TRBJ2-7 | TRBV10-1 | . | TRBD1 | CASSEGGTGAYEQYF | TGCGCCAGCAGTGAGGGCGGGACAGGGGCCTACGAGCAGTACTTC
TRBJ1-2 | TRBV29-1 | . | . | CSVAITHKDYGYTF | TGCAGCGTTGCGATTACGCACAAAGATTATGGCTACACCTTC
TRBJ1-1 | TRBV4-1 | few | TRBD1 | CASSRGQGAWDTEAFF | TGCGCCAGCAGCCGGGGACAGGGGGCTTGGGACACTGAAGCTTTCTTT
TRBJ2-6 | TRBV21-1 | . | . | CASSKAYTRMRVEANVLTF | TGTGCCAGCAGCAAAGCGTATACACGGATGCGGGTTGAGGCCAACGTCCTGACTTTC
TRBJ2-7 | TRBV19 | . | TRBD2 | CASWGGREQYF | TGTGCCAGCTGGGGGGGAAGAGAGCAGTACTTC
TRBJ2-1 | TRBV4-1 | few | TRBD2 | CASSLLTGGTSYNEQFF | TGCGCCAGCAGCCTTTTGACGGGGGGGACCTCCTACAATGAGCAGTTCTTC
TRBJ2-5 | TRBV6-5 | . | . | CASSPRRGTQYF | TGTGCCAGCAGTCCCCGGCGCGGGACCCAGTACTTC
TRBJ2-7 | TRBV10-2 | . | . | CASSDPEIYEQYF | TGCGCCAGCAGTGACCCCGAGATCTACGAGCAGTACTTC
TRBJ1-5 | TRBV9 | . | . | CASSPDRHQPQHF | TGTGCCAGCAGCCCGGACAGACATCAGCCCCAGCATTTT
TRBJ1-6 | TRBV10-2 | . | . | CASSVRGPINSPLHF | TGCGCCAGCAGTGTGCGGGGCCCCATTAATTCACCCCTCCACTTT
TRBJ2-7 | TRBV10-1 | . | TRBD1 | CASSARGRDRAHEQYF | TGCGCCAGCAGTGCGCGAGGAAGGGACAGGGCCCACGAGCAGTACTTC
TRBJ2-2 | TRBV11-3 | once | . | CASRESRAGELFF | TGTGCCAGCAGGGAAAGCAGGGCCGGGGAGCTGTTTTTT
TRBJ2-7 | TRBV10-3 | . | TRBD1 | CAITRDRGGEQYF | TGTGCCATAACCCGGGACAGGGGTGGAGAGCAGTACTTC
TRBJ2-5 | TRBV5-1 | . | . | CASSSVGGQTQYF | TGCGCCAGCAGCTCCGTAGGGGGACAGACCCAGTACTTC
TRBJ2-1 | TRBV6-5 | . | . | CASSYAGSYNEQFF | TGTGCCAGCAGTTACGCGGGCTCCTACAATGAGCAGTTCTTC
TRBJ1-1 | TRBV5-1 | . | . | CASSLGTALNTEAFF | TGCGCCAGCAGCTTGGGGACAGCTTTGAACACTGAAGCTTTCTTT
TRBJ2-7 | TRBV11-2 | few | TRBD2 | CASSYRRSGLADYEQYF | TGTGCCAGCAGCTACAGGAGATCGGGACTAGCGGATTACGAGCAGTACTTC
TRBJ1-1 | TRBV7-9 | . | TRBD1 | CASSSDTGATPNTEAFF | TGTGCCAGCAGCTCGGACACAGGGGCCACCCCAAACACTGAAGCTTTCTTT
TRBJ1-6 | TRBV15 | . | TRBD1 | CATASRGQGRHTEGSPLHF | TGTGCCACCGCCTCTAGGGGACAGGGGCGACATACCGAGGGTTCACCCCTCCACTTT
TRBJ1-2 | TRBV4-2 | . | TRBD1 | CASSRGQGPNYGYTF | TGTGCCAGCAGCCGGGGACAGGGGCCTAACTATGGCTACACCTTC
TRBJ1-3 | TRBV23-1 | . | . | CASSHTPFWPGNTIYF | TGCGCCAGCAGTCACACCCCGTTTTGGCCCGGAAACACCATATATTTT
TRBJ2-1 | TRBV29-1 | . | . | CSVEPPGNEQFF | TGCAGCGTTGAGCCACCGGGCAATGAGCAGTTCTTC
TRBJ2-5 | TRBV29-1 | . | TRBD2 | CSVGTSGWGTQYF | TGCAGCGTTGGGACTAGCGGGTGGGGGACCCAGTACTTC
TRBJ2-7 | TRBV9 | . | TRBD1 | CASTLPGTAPYEQYF | TGTGCCAGCACACTTCCAGGGACAGCCCCCTACGAGCAGTACTTC
TRBJ2-7 | TRBV28 | . | TRBD2 | CASSLAGVDEQYF | TGTGCCAGCAGTTTAGCGGGAGTGGACGAGCAGTACTTC
TRBJ1-2 | TRBV7-3 | . | . | CASSLQGPSNYGYTF | TGTGCCAGCAGCTTACAGGGGCCTTCTAACTATGGCTACACCTTC
TRBJ2-7 | TRBV28 | . | . | CASSLGGGSSYEQYF | TGTGCCAGCAGCCTAGGGGGGGGAAGCAGCTACGAGCAGTACTTC
TRBJ2-7 | TRBV6-5 | . | . | CASTSTGSSSYEQYF | TGTGCCAGCACCTCCACAGGGTCAAGCTCCTACGAGCAGTACTTC
TRBJ2-7 | TRBV2 | . | . | CASRGDKGYEQYF | TGTGCCAGCAGGGGGGACAAGGGCTACGAGCAGTACTTC
TRBJ1-2 | TRBV19 | . | TRBD1 | CASNRDRVGGYTF | TGTGCCAGTAACCGGGACAGGGTCGGTGGCTACACCTTC
TRBJ1-3 | TRBV7-6 | many | TRBD1 | CASSLTGQGFVSGNTIYF | TGTGCCAGCAGCTTAACGGGACAGGGATTCGTCTCTGGAAACACCATATATTTT
TRBJ2-7 | TRBV9 | . | . | CASSPEDYPIYEQYF | TGTGCCAGCAGCCCCGAGGACTACCCTATCTACGAGCAGTACTTC
TRBJ2-7 | TRBV9 | . | TRBD2 | CASSPAGGGMYEQYF | TGTGCCAGCAGCCCCGCCGGCGGGGGGATGTACGAGCAGTACTTC
TRBJ2-7 | TRBV6-1 | . | . | CASRDYREQYF | TGTGCCAGCAGGGATTACAGGGAGCAGTACTTC
TRBJ2-7 | TRBV7-6 | . | . | CASSLEEGSSSYEQYF | TGTGCCAGCAGCTTAGAGGAGGGCTCGAGCTCCTACGAGCAGTACTTC
TRBJ2-7 | TRBV6-1 | few | . | CASSEYSDWYEQYF | TGTGCCAGCAGTGAATACTCCGACTGGTACGAGCAGTACTTC
TRBJ2-3 | TRBV27 | . | . | CASNLAGTDTQYF | TGTGCCAGCAATTTGGCCGGGACAGATACGCAGTATTTT
TRBJ2-1 | TRBV16 | . | TRBD2 | CASSEIAGGKNEQFF | TGTGCCAGCAGCGAAATAGCGGGAGGGAAAAATGAGCAGTTCTTC
TRBJ1-5 | TRBV6-5 | . | . | CASTSRGEGQPQHF | TGTGCCAGCACCTCAAGGGGGGAGGGTCAGCCCCAGCATTTT
TRBJ2-1 | TRBV6-5 | . | . | CASRPRAGRNNEQFF | TGTGCCAGCAGACCCCGAGCGGGTAGGAACAATGAGCAGTTCTTC
TRBJ2-5 | TRBV2 | . | TRBD2 | CASSDYRLAGEGETQYF | TGTGCCAGCAGTGATTACAGACTAGCGGGAGAGGGAGAGACCCAGTACTTC
TRBJ1-2 | TRBV28 | . | . | CASSFIGVRGYTF | TGTGCCAGCAGTTTTATAGGGGTTAGGGGCTACACCTTC
TRBJ2-7 | TRBV28 | . | . | CASSFWRADSSYEQYF | TGTGCCAGCAGTTTTTGGAGGGCGGACTCCTCCTACGAGCAGTACTTC
TRBJ2-7 | TRBV7-9 | . | TRBD2 | CSSSLLAGSYEQYF | TGTTCCAGCAGCTTACTAGCGGGATCCTACGAGCAGTACTTC
TRBJ2-7 | TRBV27 | . | TRBD1 | CASSLSSGGQGLYEQYF | TGTGCCAGCAGTTTATCGTCGGGGGGACAGGGGCTTTACGAGCAGTACTTC
TRBJ1-5 | TRBV18 | . | . | CASSPQGTSNQPQHF | TGTGCCAGCTCACCGCAGGGGACGAGCAATCAGCCCCAGCATTTT
TRBJ1-1 | TRBV6-5 | few | . | CASSKQEALNTEAFF | TGTGCCAGCAGTAAACAGGAAGCCTTGAACACTGAAGCTTTCTTT
TRBJ1-6 | TRBV15 | few | . | CATSRTGLTYNSPLHF | TGTGCCACCAGCCGCACAGGGTTAACCTATAATTCACCCCTCCACTTT
TRBJ2-7 | TRBV27 | . | TRBD1 | CASSFQGDEQYF | TGTGCCAGCAGTTTCCAGGGGGATGAGCAGTACTTC
TRBJ2-3 | TRBV9 | . | TRBD2 | CASSASGRLDTQYF | TGTGCCAGCAGCGCTAGCGGGAGGTTAGATACGCAGTATTTT
TRBJ2-1 | TRBV15 | . | TRBD2 | CATSRGKLAGLPSSYNEQFF | TGTGCCACCAGCAGAGGAAAACTAGCGGGATTACCTAGCTCCTACAATGAGCAGTTCTTC
TRBJ2-2 | TRBV7-9 | . | TRBD1 | CASSGATGGHGELFF | TGTGCCAGCAGCGGCGCTACAGGGGGCCACGGGGAGCTGTTTTTT
TRBJ2-6 | TRBV5-1 | few | . | CARRGSGANVLTF | TGCGCCAGGCGGGGCTCTGGGGCCAACGTCCTGACTTTC
TRBJ1-2 | TRBV7-9 | . | . | CASSPRTDRTSNYGYTF | TGTGCCAGCAGCCCCAGAACCGACAGGACCTCTAACTATGGCTACACCTTC
TRBJ2-7 | TRBV25-1 | . | TRBD1 | CASRRQGFYYEQYF | TGTGCCAGCAGGAGACAGGGGTTTTACTACGAGCAGTACTTC
TRBJ1-5 | TRBV19 | . | . | CASRTNGDMGNQPQHF | TGTGCCAGTAGGACCAATGGGGACATGGGCAATCAGCCCCAGCATTTT
TRBJ2-3 | TRBV6-5 | . | TRBD1 | CASSESTGTDTQYF | TGTGCCAGCAGTGAGTCGACAGGGACCGATACGCAGTATTTT
TRBJ2-6 | TRBV29-1 | . | . | CSDSLVDVLTF | TGCAGCGATTCTTTAGTGGACGTCCTGACTTTC